This T cell receptor (beta chain) appears in the sequencing data of a study of CD4+ T cells in melanoma. Study-wide results and caveats: A reported correlation linked neoantigen-specific CD4+ T cells to CD8+, macrophage and B cell function.

Produced via immunoSEQ multiplex PCR; TCRdb's table is partial and in-frame only. Seen here are several thousand clones, about 64% observed once, and the top ten hold approximately 25%. Trimming left V 10 bases short and J 1 base short, with 14 bases between. From germline, CDR1 is SEHNR and CDR2 FQNEAQ (reference sequence). The CDR3 runs to 13 residues. In the case of this clone: Its antigen is undetermined.

The gene calls are TRBV7-9 and TRBJ2-7, with D possibly matching TRBD2 (6 bases). Input material: cells from a culture (not recorded whether cultured in vitro). This receptor was taken from a human donor with melanoma. The CDR3 loop reads CATEGHKSYEQYF. Written as DNA, the CDR3 is TGTGCCACGGAGGGTCATAAATCCTACGAGCAGTACTTC.